This T cell receptor beta chain was sequenced in a study of blood T cell repertoires in COVID-19. Study information: Recovered Cohort 3 donors showed two negative PCRs, clearance, or symptom resolution.

The CDR3 length is 15 residues. Authors' methods: Nucleated cell counts were estimated from reference gene primer amplification. The protocol was immunoSEQ multiplex PCR, while the TCRdb copy is restricted to in-frame clones and leaves out a portion. V, J and clone size are those of that table, while D and trimming were read from the DNA. The table lists 200,000 to 250,000 clones, around nine tenths of them singletons, with 5.5% to 8.5% in the top ten. Participant ages covered about 18 to 89 years across 24 US areas. Participant-given clinical history determined each cohort assignment. The source is a man aged 30 to 45 in a cohort exposed to, infected with or recovered from COVID-19 (not recorded which). The chain carries TRBV21-1 and TRBJ2-4; the listed D gene, TRBD2, was not tested against the DNA. TRBV21-1 counts as a pseudogene. Specimen: PBMCs or T cells enriched from blood (not recorded which). The CDR3 DNA follows: TGTGCCAGCAGCAAGAGCGGGAGACGAGGGAACATTCAGTACTTC. It translates to CASSKSGRRGNIQYF.